This T cell receptor beta chain stems from a study of breast tumors, draining lymph nodes, adjacent tissues. Findings and limits, study-wide: Luminal-like breast cancer showed significantly greater tumor-nontumor repertoire similarity than basal-like breast cancer did. The data were judged consistent with most tumor T cells coming from lymph node and expanding in tumor. Tumors had less TCR diversity than lymph nodes, more than nontumor tissue.

This clonotype showed up many times. Its target is unknown. TCRdb reprocessed the multiplex PCR reads with MiXCR, giving one entry per CDR3 protein. Of 200,000 to 250,000 distinct CDR3 sequences in the sample, roughly 32% were seen once. V was clipped by 3 bases and J by 2 bases, with 15 bases between them. The CDR3 loop spans 16 amino acids. The germline gives CDR1 SNHLY, CDR2 FYNNEI. Samples came from axillary lymph nodes draining the breast cancer. The chain uses TRBV2 and TRBJ2-3; D is possibly TRBD1 or TRBD2 (5 bases each). What was sequenced was axillary lymph node tissue. The TCR sequence derives from a female donor with breast cancer. Some clones in this sample may be carry-over from other donors' samples. In DNA form, the CDR3 reads TGTGCCAGCAGTGACCAGGGAGCCACCTCCACAGATACGCAGTATTTT. Amino acid sequence: CASSDQGATSTDTQYF.